This T cell receptor (beta chain) was retrieved from a study of cytomegalovirus exposure and HLA in healthy donors. General observations from the study: A previous analysis found most TCR beta V segments productive roughly 87% or roughly 30% of the time.

A remark on this clone: Its antigen is unidentified.

The CDR3 loop spans 16 amino acids. Germline V gene lookup returns CDR1 SGHRS and CDR2 YFSETQ. The ends lost 0 bases at V and 5 bases at J; junction bases unmatched: 6. PCR amplification relied on 60 Vbeta primers (plus 13 Jbeta primers). Produced via immunoSEQ multiplex PCR; TCRdb's table is partial and in-frame only. The data show roughly 170,000 clones, around 68% seen once. The rearrangement joins TRBV5-1 to TRBJ2-7; 12 nucleotides align to TRBD2. The receptor's source is a girl aged 10 to 17 in good health and CMV-seronegative. What was sequenced was PBMCs. This chain's CDR3 is CASSLALAGGPDEQYF. In DNA form, the CDR3 reads TGCGCCAGCAGCTTGGCCCTAGCGGGGGGGCCGGACGAGCAGTACTTC.